What follows are 17 T cell receptor beta chains derived from one specimen sequenced in a study. TRBV12-4/TRBJ1-2 clonotypes were amplified with adaptor-ligated barcode primers. TCRdb re-derived calls from the multiplex PCR reads in MiXCR, one entry per CDR3 protein. The sample shows some 1,400 distinct CDR3 sequences, approximately 20% of them seen only once. Sequenced: naive CD4+ T cells sorted from blood. Subset defined: naive CD4+ T cells, CD4+CD45RA+CD25-. Receptors originate from a female donor with breast cancer.

This chain uses TRBV12-3 or TRBV12-4 with TRBJ1-2; 7 positions agree with TRBD1. CDR3 size: 14 residues. Trimming removed 6 bases from V and 8 bases from J; junction bases left unmatched: 12. The CDR3 loop reads CASSPTGTELGYTF. The DNA for the CDR3 is TGTGCCAGCAGCCCTACCGGGACAGAATTAGGCTACACCTTC.

J is TRBJ1-2 and V is TRBV12-3 or TRBV12-4, with unresolved D. The ends were cut back, 2 bases at V and 5 bases at J, with 9 bases in the middle. The CDR3 totals 13 residues. The CDR3 nucleotides read TGTGCCAGCAGTTTATACGGAGAATATGGCTACACCTTC. This encodes CASSLYGEYGYTF.

By its share, this clonotype is medium-sized. V and J are TRBV12-3 or TRBV12-4 and TRBJ1-2; D unresolved. The V gene lost 6 bases and the J gene lost 0 bases, with 11 bases spanning the gap. This CDR3 is 14 amino acids long. The CDR3 loop reads CASSRRQPNYGYTF. In nucleotides, the CDR3 is TGTGCCAGCAGCCGAAGACAACCTAACTATGGCTACACCTTC.

This clonotype is categorized as medium-sized. The chain is built from TRBV12-3 or TRBV12-4 and TRBJ1-2; tentative D call: TRBD1 (5 bases). The CDR3 covers 13 residues. V was clipped by 2 bases and J by 8 bases, with 12 bases between them. The CDR3 here is CASSLSGKRGYTF. The CDR3 DNA reads TGTGCCAGCAGTTTATCAGGGAAAAGGGGCTACACCTTC.

This clonotype rates as medium-sized (0.01 to 0.1%). The J gene is TRBJ1-2, the V gene TRBV12-3 or TRBV12-4, with D hard to call. The CDR3 contains 13 residues. The V end was cut by 2 bases, the J end by 5 bases, with 9 bases between. The CDR3 loop is CASSLKGDYGYTF. CDR3 in DNA: TGTGCCAGCAGTTTAAAGGGTGATTATGGCTACACCTTC.

This clonotype rates as medium-sized. This chain joins TRBV12-3 or TRBV12-4 and TRBJ1-2; TRBD1 might be the D (6 bases). The CDR3 length is 12 residues. The germline V and J ends were trimmed by 7 bases and 6 bases, with 12 bases remaining between them. The CDR3 DNA reads as TGTGCCAGCACCCCAAGACAGGATGGCTACACCTTC. This codes for CASTPRQDGYTF.

This clonotype is large. V usage is TRBV12-3 or TRBV12-4 and J usage is TRBJ1-2; D is unresolved. This CDR3 region has 13 residues. Trimming removed 5 bases from V and 4 bases from J, with 11 bases in between. The CDR3 DNA follows: TGTGCCAGCAGTCCCGGATCTTTCTATGGCTACACCTTC. Its translation: CASSPGSFYGYTF.

By share, this clonotype ranks as large. The V and J genes are TRBV12-3 or TRBV12-4 and TRBJ1-2, with a tentative D call TRBD1 (6 bases). Trimming took off 0 bases at V and 4 bases at J, with 12 bases between the two ends. The CDR3 is made up of 15 amino acids. CDR3 bases: TGTGCCAGCAGTTTAGCCCAGCGGACAGTCTATGGCTACACCTTC. Protein: CASSLAQRTVYGYTF.

The chain couples TRBV12-3 or TRBV12-4 to TRBJ1-2; a weak D match, TRBD1 (6 bases). Trimming took off 5 bases at V and 3 bases at J, with 10 bases between the two ends. The CDR3 is 13 residues long. CDR3 loop: CASSPRTDYGYTF. DNA for the CDR3: TGTGCCAGCAGTCCCCGGACAGACTATGGCTACACCTTC.

This clonotype counts as medium-sized. This rearrangement joins TRBV12-3 or TRBV12-4 to TRBJ1-2; 8 bases are a match to TRBD1. The J segment lost 8 bases and the V segment lost 6 bases, leaving 8 bases of the junction unmatched. This CDR3 has 13 residues. CDR3 DNA: TGTGCCAGCAGACGGGACAGGTCTATCGGCTACACCTTC. Protein: CASRRDRSIGYTF.

The chain has TRBV12-3 or TRBV12-4 and TRBJ1-2; D gene uncertain. The CDR3 totals 12 residues. V was cut by 8 bases and J by 0 bases, with 7 bases left in between. As DNA, the CDR3 is TGTGCCAGCGAATTCTCTAACTATGGCTACACCTTC. This sequence encodes CASEFSNYGYTF.

This clonotype is deemed medium-sized (0.01 to 0.1%). The chain is built from TRBV12-3 or TRBV12-4 and TRBJ1-2; 8 nucleotides align to TRBD1. The CDR3 loop spans 14 amino acids. J was trimmed by 4 bases and V by 7 bases; bases with no gene match: 8. CDR3 nucleotides: TGTGCCAGCAAAAGAACGGACAGGGTCTATGGCTACACCTTC. It yields the protein CASKRTDRVYGYTF.

Relative to its sample, this clonotype is large. The chain links TRBV12-3 or TRBV12-4 to TRBJ1-2, with 7 bases identical to TRBD1. This CDR3 is built from 13 residues. V was pared by 3 bases and J by 7 bases, with 5 bases of the junction left unmatched. This CDR3 is CASSLGQLVGYTF. CDR3 DNA sequence: TGTGCCAGCAGTTTGGGACAGCTTGTTGGCTACACCTTC.

Relative to its sample, this clonotype is large. CDR3 nucleotide sequence: TGTGCCAGCACCCTCGGACAGACCTATGGCTACACCTTC. It is translated as CASTLGQTYGYTF. V and J are TRBV12-3 or TRBV12-4 and TRBJ1-2, with D perhaps TRBD1 (6 bases). V lost 7 bases to trimming and J lost 4 bases, with 13 bases between them. The CDR3 loop spans 13 amino acids.

In DNA, the CDR3 is TGTGCCAGCAATCCGGGACAGAGGGCGGAAGGCTACACCTTC. Translation: CASNPGQRAEGYTF. This chain links TRBV12-3 or TRBV12-4 with TRBJ1-2, with 7 bases lining up with TRBD1. The ends lost 7 bases at V and 8 bases at J; junction bases unmatched: 13. CDR3 size: 14 residues.

In its sample, this clonotype ranks as medium-sized. The rearrangement uses TRBV12-3 or TRBV12-4 and TRBJ1-2; D is ambiguous. The ends were cut back, 3 bases at V and 4 bases at J, with 9 bases in the middle. The CDR3 consists of 13 residues. The CDR3 DNA follows: TGTGCCAGCAGTTTTAGGGCGACCTATGGCTACACCTTC. It encodes CASSFRATYGYTF.

The V and J genes are TRBV12-3 or TRBV12-4 and TRBJ1-2; TRBD1 aligns across 8 bases. The CDR3 consists of 16 residues. After removal of 4 bases from V and 2 bases from J, the junction contained 9 bases not matched to a gene. The CDR3: CASSSLGQEANYGYTF. CDR3 sequence (DNA): TGTGCCAGCAGTTCCCTGGGACAGGAGGCCAACTATGGCTACACCTTC.